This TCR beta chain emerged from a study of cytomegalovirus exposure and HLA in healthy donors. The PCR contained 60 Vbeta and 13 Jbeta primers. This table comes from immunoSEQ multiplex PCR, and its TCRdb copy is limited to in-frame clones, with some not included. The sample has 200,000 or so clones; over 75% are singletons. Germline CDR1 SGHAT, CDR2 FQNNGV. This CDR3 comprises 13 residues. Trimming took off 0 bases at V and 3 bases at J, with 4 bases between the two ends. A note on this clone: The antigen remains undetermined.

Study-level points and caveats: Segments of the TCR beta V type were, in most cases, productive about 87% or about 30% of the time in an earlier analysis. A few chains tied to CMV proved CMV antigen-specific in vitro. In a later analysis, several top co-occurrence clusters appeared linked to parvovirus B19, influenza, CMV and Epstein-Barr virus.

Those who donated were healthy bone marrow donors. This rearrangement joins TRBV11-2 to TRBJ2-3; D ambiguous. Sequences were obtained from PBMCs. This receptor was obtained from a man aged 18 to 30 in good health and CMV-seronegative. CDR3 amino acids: CASSLERTDTQYF. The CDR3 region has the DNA TGTGCCAGCAGCTTAGAGCGGACAGATACGCAGTATTTT.